The sample holds a few counts of the clone carrying this T cell receptor beta chain. Its target is not known. The data were obtained in a study of T-cell memory formation after mild COVID-19. Regarding the study as a whole: Memory sampled before infection contained some responding clones, suggesting cross-reactive memory joined. Chiefly within CM and EM were the contracting CD4+ clones; CD8+ ones were within EMRA.

TCRalpha and TCRbeta libraries used 5'RACE with constant-segment primers and UMIs. TCRdb analysed the 5' RACE reads with MiXCR anew, one entry per CDR3 protein. The table has roughly 500,000 distinct CDR3 sequences, roughly 21% seen once. In germline, CDR1 is SQVTM, CDR2 ANQGSEA. The V gene end was trimmed by 4 bases and the J gene end by 5 bases; junction bases not matched to a gene: 5. This CDR3 has 13 residues. The chain uses TRBV29-1 and TRBJ2-1; 7 bases map to TRBD1. Input material: PBMCs or a T cell subset sorted from them (not recorded which). This clonotype was sampled from an adult woman who had mild COVID-19 (a few samples of this study predate the infection). Cell type and time point are not known. The CDR3 reads CSVAGTANNEQFF. The CDR3 DNA follows: TGCAGCGTTGCGGGGACAGCTAACAATGAGCAGTTCTTC.